The rows below give T cell receptor beta chains drawn from one sample of a study of shared clonotypes between healthy human individuals. Using immunoSEQ multiplex PCR, the repertoire was profiled, and TCRdb retains in-frame clones only, with some absent. The table lists roughly 320,000 clones, around 90% of them singletons, with around 16% in the top ten. Sequenced input: memory CD8+ T cells sorted from blood. The source is a man younger than 35 in good health. Both conserved end residues are part of each CDR3. Fields, in order: V gene, D gene, J gene, clone size, CDR3 DNA, CDR3 protein. The D gene is left open where the match is weak. Only some rows state a clone size, as once, few, many or a class for expanded clones.

v_gene: TRBV10-3
d_gene: TRBD1
j_gene: TRBJ1-2
abundance: .
CDR3nt: TGTGCCATCAGTCTAGGGACAGGGAAGTCCTATGGCTACACCTTC
CDR3aa: CAISLGTGKSYGYTF

v_gene: TRBV6-5
d_gene: .
j_gene: TRBJ1-1
abundance: .
CDR3nt: TGTGCCAGCAGTCCCGCGGGGGGCGCAGGGACTGAAGCTTTCTTT
CDR3aa: CASSPAGGAGTEAFF

v_gene: TRBV7-6
d_gene: .
j_gene: TRBJ2-3
abundance: .
CDR3nt: TGTGCCAGCAGCCTAGGAGTAGCAGATACGCAGTATTTT
CDR3aa: CASSLGVADTQYF

v_gene: TRBV4-2
d_gene: TRBD2
j_gene: TRBJ2-7
abundance: many
CDR3nt: TGTGCCAGCAGCCAAGATCCAAGCGGGGGGCCGGCCTACGAGCAGTACTTC
CDR3aa: CASSQDPSGGPAYEQYF

v_gene: TRBV4-1
d_gene: .
j_gene: TRBJ1-5
abundance: few
CDR3nt: TGCGCCAGCAGCCAAGATGGTGGTCCTCCCCGGCATTTT
CDR3aa: CASSQDGGPPRHF

v_gene: TRBV10-3
d_gene: .
j_gene: TRBJ2-3
abundance: .
CDR3nt: TGTGCCATCAGTGGGCAAGAGGGCACAGATACGCAGTATTTT
CDR3aa: CAISGQEGTDTQYF

v_gene: TRBV5-1
d_gene: .
j_gene: TRBJ1-6
abundance: .
CDR3nt: TGCGCCAGCAGCTTGGTAGGATACTATAATTCACCCCTCCACTTT
CDR3aa: CASSLVGYYNSPLHF

v_gene: TRBV7-6
d_gene: .
j_gene: TRBJ2-3
abundance: .
CDR3nt: TGTGCCAGCAGCCCAACGTTTGGGATTGGGGCAGATACGCAGTATTTT
CDR3aa: CASSPTFGIGADTQYF

v_gene: TRBV20-1
d_gene: TRBD2
j_gene: TRBJ2-1
abundance: .
CDR3nt: TGCAGTGGACTAGCGGACAATGAGCAGTTCTTC
CDR3aa: CSGLADNEQFF

v_gene: TRBV6-5
d_gene: .
j_gene: TRBJ1-5
abundance: .
CDR3nt: TGTGCCAGCAGTTACTCGAGAAATCAGCCCCAGCATTTT
CDR3aa: CASSYSRNQPQHF

v_gene: TRBV4-3
d_gene: .
j_gene: TRBJ2-7
abundance: .
CDR3nt: TGCGCCAGCAGCCAAGATAAGACTAGCTCCTACGAGCAGTACTTC
CDR3aa: CASSQDKTSSYEQYF

v_gene: TRBV11-2
d_gene: TRBD2
j_gene: TRBJ2-7
abundance: .
CDR3nt: TGTGCCAGCAGCTTAGGCGGGGGTTCCGCCTACGAGCAGTACTTC
CDR3aa: CASSLGGGSAYEQYF

v_gene: TRBV4-1
d_gene: TRBD2
j_gene: TRBJ2-3
abundance: .
CDR3nt: TGCGCCAGCAGCCCGGTAGCGGGGGTCACAGATACGCAGTATTTT
CDR3aa: CASSPVAGVTDTQYF

v_gene: TRBV6-5
d_gene: .
j_gene: TRBJ1-5
abundance: .
CDR3nt: TGTGCCAGCAGTTTAGAAGGGGGTCAGCCCCAGCATTTT
CDR3aa: CASSLEGGQPQHF

v_gene: TRBV19
d_gene: .
j_gene: TRBJ1-4
abundance: .
CDR3nt: TGTGCCAGTAGTATAGATCAGGCAGTGATCGGTGAAAAACTGTTTTTT
CDR3aa: CASSIDQAVIGEKLFF

v_gene: TRBV13
d_gene: .
j_gene: TRBJ1-6
abundance: .
CDR3nt: TGTGCCAGCAGCCCACAGGGAGGCTCCTATAATTCACCCCTCCACTTT
CDR3aa: CASSPQGGSYNSPLHF

v_gene: TRBV19
d_gene: .
j_gene: TRBJ2-1
abundance: few
CDR3nt: TGTGCCAGTTTGGGCAATAGGTACAATGAGCAGTTCTTC
CDR3aa: CASLGNRYNEQFF

v_gene: TRBV30
d_gene: .
j_gene: TRBJ1-2
abundance: few
CDR3nt: TGTGCCTGGAGTAATCGTAACTATGGCTACACCTTC
CDR3aa: CAWSNRNYGYTF

v_gene: TRBV7-9
d_gene: TRBD1
j_gene: TRBJ2-3
abundance: .
CDR3nt: TGTGCCAAACAGGGGGCGAGCACAGATACGCAGTATTTT
CDR3aa: CAKQGASTDTQYF

v_gene: TRBV7-9
d_gene: TRBD2
j_gene: TRBJ2-7
abundance: .
CDR3nt: TGTGCCAGCAGCCCGCCGGGACTAGCTACCTCCGAGCAGTACTTC
CDR3aa: CASSPPGLATSEQYF

v_gene: TRBV4-1
d_gene: TRBD2
j_gene: TRBJ2-5
abundance: .
CDR3nt: TGCGCCAGCAGCCAAGAGTACCTAGCGGGGGCAAAGACCCAGTACTTC
CDR3aa: CASSQEYLAGAKTQYF

v_gene: TRBV28
d_gene: .
j_gene: TRBJ1-4
abundance: .
CDR3nt: TGTGCCAGCAGTTTTGCGGGGGATCATAATGAAAAACTGTTTTTT
CDR3aa: CASSFAGDHNEKLFF

v_gene: TRBV9
d_gene: TRBD1
j_gene: TRBJ1-6
abundance: .
CDR3nt: TGTGCCAGCAGCGCCGGACAGGGCTATAATTCACCCCTCCACTTT
CDR3aa: CASSAGQGYNSPLHF

v_gene: TRBV27
d_gene: .
j_gene: TRBJ1-5
abundance: few
CDR3nt: TGTGCCAGCAGTTTAATGGGAAGCGGCCAGCCCCAGCATTTT
CDR3aa: CASSLMGSGQPQHF

v_gene: TRBV4-1
d_gene: .
j_gene: TRBJ2-1
abundance: .
CDR3nt: TGCGCCAGCAGCCAAGATGGCCTGAGTCTCAAAGCGGATGAGCAGTTCTTC
CDR3aa: CASSQDGLSLKADEQFF

v_gene: TRBV7-7
d_gene: TRBD1
j_gene: TRBJ2-2
abundance: .
CDR3nt: TGTGCTAGCAGCCCGGGGACAGGAAACACCGGGGAGCTGTTTTTT
CDR3aa: CASSPGTGNTGELFF

v_gene: TRBV5-4
d_gene: TRBD2
j_gene: TRBJ2-1
abundance: once
CDR3nt: TGTGCCAGCGGTGCGAGCGGGAGAATCTCCTACAATGAGCAGTTCTTC
CDR3aa: CASGASGRISYNEQFF

v_gene: TRBV4-3
d_gene: .
j_gene: TRBJ2-1
abundance: .
CDR3nt: TGCGCCAGCAGCCAAGATGGGAGTAGCGTCCTAGTCGGGTTCAATGAGCAGTTCTTC
CDR3aa: CASSQDGSSVLVGFNEQFF

v_gene: TRBV5-1
d_gene: .
j_gene: TRBJ1-2
abundance: .
CDR3nt: TGCGCCAGCAGCTTGGTACGTTGGGGGCATAACTATGGCTACACCTTC
CDR3aa: CASSLVRWGHNYGYTF

v_gene: TRBV10-1
d_gene: TRBD2
j_gene: TRBJ2-7
abundance: .
CDR3nt: TGCGCCAGCAATCGAATAAGAAGACTAGCGGGAGGTGGTAAATGCTACGAGCAGTACTTC
CDR3aa: CASNRIRRLAGGGKCYEQYF

v_gene: TRBV11-2
d_gene: .
j_gene: TRBJ2-1
abundance: .
CDR3nt: TGTGCCAGCAGCTTAGTGCTTGGGAATGAGCAGTTCTTC
CDR3aa: CASSLVLGNEQFF

v_gene: TRBV9
d_gene: .
j_gene: TRBJ1-1
abundance: .
CDR3nt: TGTGCCAGCAGCTCCGGGAGGGAGGCTGAAGCTTTCTTT
CDR3aa: CASSSGREAEAFF

v_gene: TRBV9
d_gene: .
j_gene: TRBJ1-2
abundance: .
CDR3nt: TGTGCCAGCAGCGCCGGGGTCCCTTTAGGCTACACCTTC
CDR3aa: CASSAGVPLGYTF

v_gene: TRBV5-6
d_gene: .
j_gene: TRBJ1-2
abundance: .
CDR3nt: TGTGCCAGCAGCTTCCCCGGACTCCCCCGGGCCTATGGCTACACCTTC
CDR3aa: CASSFPGLPRAYGYTF

v_gene: TRBV11-2
d_gene: .
j_gene: TRBJ1-4
abundance: .
CDR3nt: TGTGCCAGCAGCTCCAGGATCAGGGATCGTTATGAAAAACTGTTTTTT
CDR3aa: CASSSRIRDRYEKLFF

v_gene: TRBV5-6
d_gene: .
j_gene: TRBJ2-2
abundance: once
CDR3nt: TGTGCCAGCAGCTTCGGGTCGGGAACCGGGGAGCTGTTTTTT
CDR3aa: CASSFGSGTGELFF

v_gene: TRBV6-1
d_gene: .
j_gene: TRBJ2-7
abundance: .
CDR3nt: TGTGCCAGCGAGCTCCTTGGGGGCTACGAGCAGTACTTC
CDR3aa: CASELLGGYEQYF

v_gene: TRBV9
d_gene: .
j_gene: TRBJ1-1
abundance: .
CDR3nt: TGTGCCAGCAGCGTTTTTCCTAGCGACACTGAAGCTTTCTTT
CDR3aa: CASSVFPSDTEAFF

v_gene: TRBV13
d_gene: TRBD1
j_gene: TRBJ1-2
abundance: .
CDR3nt: TGTGCCAGCAGCCTCGGACAGGGCATTGGCTACACCTTC
CDR3aa: CASSLGQGIGYTF

v_gene: TRBV11-2
d_gene: .
j_gene: TRBJ2-7
abundance: .
CDR3nt: TGTGCCAGCAGGCTGGGGAGGTACGAGCAGTACTTC
CDR3aa: CASRLGRYEQYF

v_gene: TRBV27
d_gene: .
j_gene: TRBJ2-1
abundance: .
CDR3nt: TGTGCCAGCAGTTTATCTTCCCCCGCCTACAATGAGCAGTTCTTC
CDR3aa: CASSLSSPAYNEQFF

v_gene: TRBV4-3
d_gene: .
j_gene: TRBJ2-3
abundance: .
CDR3nt: TGCGCCAGCAGCCAAGATGCTACTCCTAGCACAGATACGCAGTATTTT
CDR3aa: CASSQDATPSTDTQYF

v_gene: TRBV4-1
d_gene: .
j_gene: TRBJ2-3
abundance: few
CDR3nt: TGCGCCAGCAGCCAAGATCGGGCCCCACCGGCAGATACGCAGTATTTT
CDR3aa: CASSQDRAPPADTQYF

v_gene: TRBV29-1
d_gene: TRBD1
j_gene: TRBJ2-7
abundance: .
CDR3nt: TGCAGCGTGGGGACAGGCAACTCCTACGAGCAGTACTTC
CDR3aa: CSVGTGNSYEQYF

v_gene: TRBV7-9
d_gene: .
j_gene: TRBJ1-4
abundance: .
CDR3nt: TGTGCCAGCAGCCGAAGCGACAGACCAACTAATGAAAAACTGTTTTTT
CDR3aa: CASSRSDRPTNEKLFF

v_gene: TRBV11-2
d_gene: .
j_gene: TRBJ2-3
abundance: .
CDR3nt: TGTGCCAGCAGCTTACTTAGCACAGATACGCAGTATTTT
CDR3aa: CASSLLSTDTQYF

v_gene: TRBV7-9
d_gene: .
j_gene: TRBJ2-7
abundance: .
CDR3nt: TGTGCCAGCAGCTTATGGTCTGGGCAGATCTACGAGCAGTACTTC
CDR3aa: CASSLWSGQIYEQYF

v_gene: TRBV5-1
d_gene: TRBD1
j_gene: TRBJ2-7
abundance: .
CDR3nt: TGCGCCAGCAGCCTAACCCGGGACAGGGGGCGCGAGCAGTACTTC
CDR3aa: CASSLTRDRGREQYF

v_gene: TRBV5-4
d_gene: .
j_gene: TRBJ1-2
abundance: once
CDR3nt: TGTGCCAGCAGCTTGCTGGGGGCGCGTGGCTACACCTTC
CDR3aa: CASSLLGARGYTF

v_gene: TRBV7-9
d_gene: .
j_gene: TRBJ1-2
abundance: .
CDR3nt: TGTGCCAGCAGCTCAGTCGCTAACTATGGCTACACCTTC
CDR3aa: CASSSVANYGYTF

v_gene: TRBV11-1
d_gene: .
j_gene: TRBJ1-6
abundance: .
CDR3nt: TGTGCCAGCAGCTTACAACAGCTGAAAGCTAATTCACCCCTCCACTTT
CDR3aa: CASSLQQLKANSPLHF

v_gene: TRBV29-1
d_gene: TRBD1
j_gene: TRBJ1-2
abundance: .
CDR3nt: TGCAGCGTTGAAGACGAACGGCAGCCAGGGGGAGGCTACACCTTC
CDR3aa: CSVEDERQPGGGYTF

v_gene: TRBV19
d_gene: .
j_gene: TRBJ2-5
abundance: .
CDR3nt: TGTGCCAGTAGTATAGGGCAGGGGTTAGAGACCCAGTACTTC
CDR3aa: CASSIGQGLETQYF

v_gene: TRBV4-1
d_gene: .
j_gene: TRBJ1-1
abundance: .
CDR3nt: TGCGCCAGCAGCCTCATACCGGGGACACAAGAAGCTTTCTTT
CDR3aa: CASSLIPGTQEAFF

v_gene: TRBV4-1
d_gene: .
j_gene: TRBJ2-2
abundance: .
CDR3nt: TGCGCCAGCAGCCAAGATGCAGGGCAGCACACCGGGGAGCTGTTTTTT
CDR3aa: CASSQDAGQHTGELFF

v_gene: TRBV5-1
d_gene: .
j_gene: TRBJ1-1
abundance: .
CDR3nt: TGCGCCAGCAGCTTGTTCGCGGTGGACACTGAAGCTTTCTTT
CDR3aa: CASSLFAVDTEAFF